The rows below give T cell receptor beta chains drawn from one sample of a study of blood T cells in healthy people across ages. TCRdb analysed the 5' RACE reads with MiXCR anew, one entry per CDR3 protein. Among approximately 690,000 distinct CDR3 sequences, roughly 41% were seen once, and the ten largest hold 25% to 35%. Material for sequencing was blood. All receptors come from a man older than 75 in good health. Both conserved end residues are part of each CDR3. D genes are given only for firm matches. The size of a clone is reported for some rows only, either as once, few or many, or as a class for expanded clones.

j_gene: TRBJ2-7
abundance: -
v_gene: TRBV20-1
len: 13
d_gene: -
CDR3nt: TGCAGTGCTATGCAGGGGCGGTCCTACGAGCAGTACTTC
CDR3aa: CSAMQGRSYEQYF

j_gene: TRBJ2-7
abundance: -
v_gene: TRBV12-3/TRBV12-4
len: 15
d_gene: TRBD1
CDR3nt: TGTGCCAGCGGGAACAGGGGCCTCTCCTACAATGAGCAGTACTTC
CDR3aa: CASGNRGLSYNEQYF

j_gene: TRBJ1-1
abundance: -
v_gene: TRBV4-1
len: 16
d_gene: -
CDR3nt: TGCGCCAGCAGCCAAGATACGGCAGGGAGGAACACTGAAGCTTTCTTT
CDR3aa: CASSQDTAGRNTEAFF

j_gene: TRBJ1-4
abundance: -
v_gene: TRBV7-6
len: 14
d_gene: -
CDR3nt: TGTGCCAGCAGCTTAAAGGGGAACAGTGAAAAACTGTTTTTT
CDR3aa: CASSLKGNSEKLFF

j_gene: TRBJ2-5
abundance: -
v_gene: TRBV15
len: 15
d_gene: -
CDR3nt: TGTGCCACCGGCAGAGATGGAAGGGGGTGGGAGACCCAGTACTTC
CDR3aa: CATGRDGRGWETQYF

j_gene: TRBJ2-7
abundance: few
v_gene: TRBV7-9
len: 18
d_gene: TRBD2
CDR3nt: TGTGCCAGCAGCTTAGCAACTAGCGGGAGGTCCATCTCCTACGAGCAGTACTTC
CDR3aa: CASSLATSGRSISYEQYF

j_gene: TRBJ2-3
abundance: few
v_gene: TRBV29-1
len: 11
d_gene: -
CDR3nt: TGCAGCGTTGTGTTCCGTGATACGCAGTATTTT
CDR3aa: CSVVFRDTQYF

j_gene: TRBJ2-2
abundance: -
v_gene: TRBV7-3
len: 15
d_gene: TRBD2
CDR3nt: TGTGCCAGCAGTCCGGGAGGGGGGGACACCGGGGAGCTGTTTTTT
CDR3aa: CASSPGGGDTGELFF

j_gene: TRBJ2-1
abundance: -
v_gene: TRBV3-1
len: 12
d_gene: -
CDR3nt: TGTGCCAGCAGCGGGGGGCCGGGGCCGCAGTTCTTC
CDR3aa: CASSGGPGPQFF

j_gene: TRBJ2-1
abundance: -
v_gene: TRBV4-3
len: 15
d_gene: -
CDR3nt: TGCGCCAACAGCCAAGTAAGACAGGAGAGGAATGAGCAGTTCTTC
CDR3aa: CANSQVRQERNEQFF

j_gene: TRBJ2-1
abundance: -
v_gene: TRBV25-1
len: 13
d_gene: -
CDR3nt: TGTGCCAGCACTCAGTTCAGGAGCAATGAGCAGTTCTTC
CDR3aa: CASTQFRSNEQFF

j_gene: TRBJ2-7
abundance: -
v_gene: TRBV29-1
len: 16
d_gene: TRBD2
CDR3nt: TGCAGCGTTTTTTCTAGCGGGGGGGGTTCCTACAATGAGCAGTACTTC
CDR3aa: CSVFSSGGGSYNEQYF

j_gene: TRBJ2-1
abundance: -
v_gene: TRBV27
len: 14
d_gene: -
CDR3nt: TGTGCCAGCAGTTTACATCGGACACATAAGGAGCAGTTCTTC
CDR3aa: CASSLHRTHKEQFF

j_gene: TRBJ2-7
abundance: -
v_gene: TRBV14
len: 15
d_gene: TRBD2
CDR3nt: TGTGCCAGCAGCCAGACTAGCGGGTATTACAATGAGCAGTACTTC
CDR3aa: CASSQTSGYYNEQYF

j_gene: TRBJ1-4
abundance: -
v_gene: TRBV7-2
len: 16
d_gene: -
CDR3nt: TGTGCCAGCAGCTTAACGCTGGGGGGAATGGGTGAAAAACTGTTTTTT
CDR3aa: CASSLTLGGMGEKLFF

j_gene: TRBJ2-7
abundance: few
v_gene: TRBV6-2/TRBV6-3
len: 13
d_gene: -
CDR3nt: TGTGCCAGCAGGGGGGACTTGGGACGCGAGCAGTACTTC
CDR3aa: CASRGDLGREQYF

j_gene: TRBJ1-5
abundance: few
v_gene: TRBV5-1
len: 16
d_gene: TRBD1
CDR3nt: TGCGCCAGCAGCCTCACGGGCAGGGGGGATAATCAGCCCCAGCATTTT
CDR3aa: CASSLTGRGDNQPQHF

j_gene: TRBJ2-1
abundance: -
v_gene: TRBV24-1
len: 16
d_gene: -
CDR3nt: TGTGCCACCAGTGATCCGACCTCTAGCCCCTACAATGAGCAGTTCTTC
CDR3aa: CATSDPTSSPYNEQFF

j_gene: TRBJ2-7
abundance: few
v_gene: TRBV6-2/TRBV6-3
len: 15
d_gene: -
CDR3nt: TGTGCCAGCAGTTACTCGATCGAGATGCGGCTAGAGCAGTACTTC
CDR3aa: CASSYSIEMRLEQYF

j_gene: TRBJ2-3
abundance: -
v_gene: TRBV2
len: 17
d_gene: -
CDR3nt: TGTGCCAGCAGTGAAGAATCGGCTCTTGAATCCACAGATACGCAGTATTTT
CDR3aa: CASSEESALESTDTQYF

j_gene: TRBJ2-7
abundance: -
v_gene: TRBV5-6
len: 15
d_gene: TRBD2
CDR3nt: TGTGCCAGCAGCCCGCTAGCGGCGACACAAGAGACTCAGTACTTC
CDR3aa: CASSPLAATQETQYF

j_gene: TRBJ2-1
abundance: many
v_gene: TRBV29-1
len: 12
d_gene: -
CDR3nt: TGCAGCGTTGAAGGGCCATACAATGAGCAGTTCTTC
CDR3aa: CSVEGPYNEQFF

j_gene: TRBJ2-7
abundance: -
v_gene: TRBV3-1
len: 16
d_gene: TRBD1
CDR3nt: TGTGCCAGCAGCCCGACCCAGGGGGTAAAGCCCTACGAGCAGTACTTC
CDR3aa: CASSPTQGVKPYEQYF

j_gene: TRBJ2-7
abundance: -
v_gene: TRBV27
len: 14
d_gene: -
CDR3nt: TGTGCCAGCAGTCCACGGGCATTACGCTACGAGCAGTACTTC
CDR3aa: CASSPRALRYEQYF

j_gene: TRBJ2-3
abundance: -
v_gene: TRBV28
len: 14
d_gene: TRBD2
CDR3nt: TGTGCCAGCAATAGCGGGTTTCATGCGGATACGCAGTATTTT
CDR3aa: CASNSGFHADTQYF

j_gene: TRBJ2-5
abundance: few
v_gene: TRBV9
len: 16
d_gene: -
CDR3nt: TGTGCCAGCAGCGGCTCTCGGACAGACCCCCGGGAGACCCAGTACTTC
CDR3aa: CASSGSRTDPRETQYF

j_gene: TRBJ2-4
abundance: -
v_gene: TRBV15
len: 19
d_gene: -
CDR3nt: TGTGCCACCAGCTATGGATGGGGGGACACTCGAGTAGCCAAAAACAGTCAGTACTTC
CDR3aa: CATSYGWGDTRVAKNSQYF